These 22 T cell receptor beta chains were all obtained from the same sample, sequenced in a study of shared T cell receptors in the human thymus (dated by TCRdb to the early 2020s). Libraries came from the immunoSEQ multiplex PCR assay. The clones in this table, taken by TCRdb from immuneACCESS, are in-frame only. Not every clone is retained; where verified, under half of the shortfall comes from an unresolved V gene, and the cause of the rest is unknown. This sample holds hundreds of thousands of clones; about 89% were observed only once. The top ten clones comprise roughly 0.0089% of the sample. The same data also contributed to another study, on human thymus T cells.

The specimen was thymocytes. Receptors originate from a boy under two years old with a congenital heart defect. Donor details come from another sample of the same person, matched by shared clones.

The rearrangement uses TRBV28 and TRBJ2-5; tentatively, D is TRBD1 (6 bases). V was cut by 1 base and J by 2 bases, with 11 bases left in between. CDR3 size: 15 residues. Germline V CDR1 and CDR2: MDHEN, SYDVKM. DNA for the CDR3: TGTGCCAGCAGTTTATTGCACAGGGAACAAGAGACCCAGTACTTC. Its translation is CASSLLHREQETQYF.

The DNA for the CDR3 is TGTGCCAGCAGTTGGGGACAGGGGGGGAATGAGCAGTTCTTC. Amino acid sequence: CASSWGQGGNEQFF. The rearrangement uses TRBV6-1 and TRBJ2-1, with TRBD1 matching over 11 bases. The CDR3 runs 14 residues. CDR1 and CDR2 (germline): MNHNS, SASEGT. V was pared by 5 bases and J by 7 bases, with 4 bases of the junction left unmatched.

The chain links TRBV4-1 to TRBJ1-1; D gene uncertain. This CDR3 region has 15 residues. Per germline, CDR1 MGHRA and CDR2 YSYEKL. V was trimmed by 0 bases and J by 3 bases, leaving 11 bases between them. The chain's CDR3 is CASSQDGRLDTEAFF. CDR3 DNA sequence: TGCGCCAGCAGCCAAGATGGGAGGTTGGACACTGAAGCTTTCTTT.

The chain links TRBV4-3 to TRBJ1-6; D is ambiguous. The CDR3 totals 15 residues. Looked up from germline, CDR1 is LGHNA and CDR2 is YSLEER. With 4 bases removed from V and 5 bases from J, the gap between germline ends came to 12 bases. The CDR3 is CASSPRTENNSPLHF. The CDR3 DNA reads TGCGCCAGCAGCCCCCGCACTGAGAATAATTCACCCCTCCACTTT.

The chain carries TRBV25-1 and TRBJ2-7; D is possibly TRBD2 (6 bases). Germline V gene lookup returns CDR1 MGHDK and CDR2 SYGVNS. V was pared by 0 bases and J by 3 bases, with 12 bases between. This CDR3 spans 15 amino acids. The CDR3 region has the DNA TGTGCCAGCAGTGAATATATTCCAGCGGGCTACGAGCAGTACTTC. Its protein is CASSEYIPAGYEQYF.

This chain connects TRBV4-3 to TRBJ2-2; TRBD2 aligns across 7 bases. V trimming: 0 bases; J trimming: 6 bases; junction bases outside the gene matches: 10. The CDR3 runs 17 residues. Germline CDR1 LGHNA, CDR2 YSLEER. The CDR3 DNA sequence: TGCGCCAGCAGCCAAGATGTCGGGGGAGGGATCGCCGGGGAGCTGTTTTTT. Translation gives CASSQDVGGGIAGELFF.

The chain is built from TRBV6-5 and TRBJ2-2; D possibly corresponds to TRBD1 (5 bases). V lost 0 bases and J lost 2, with 7 bases in between. The CDR3 totals 15 residues. CDR1 is MNHEY and CDR2 is SVGAGI in the germline V gene. CDR3 in amino acids: CASSYSGQNTGELFF. For the CDR3, the DNA is TGTGCCAGCAGTTACTCGGGGCAAAACACCGGGGAGCTGTTTTTT.

The gene calls are TRBV11-2 and TRBJ1-5; perhaps TRBD1 as D (6 bases). V was trimmed by 4 bases and J by 6 bases, leaving 19 bases between them. The CDR3 runs to 16 residues. Germline CDR1 reads SGHAT; CDR2 reads FQNNGV. The CDR3 sequence: CASSSAGTQGSQPQHF. The CDR3 DNA follows: TGTGCCAGCAGCTCAGCCGGGACACAGGGTAGTCAGCCCCAGCATTTT.

The chain couples TRBV28 to TRBJ2-5; 7 nucleotides line up with TRBD2. Germline values: CDR1 MDHEN, CDR2 SYDVKM. This CDR3 is 15 amino acids long. J gave up 2 bases and V 6 bases, and 9 bases lay outside the gene matches. The CDR3 reads CASSTGLWGQETQYF. Here the CDR3 DNA reads TGTGCCAGCAGCACGGGACTATGGGGTCAAGAGACCCAGTACTTC.

The V gene is TRBV6-1, the J gene TRBJ2-7; possible D gene TRBD1, 5 bases. Germline V CDR1 and CDR2: MNHNS, SASEGT. Trimming stripped 3 bases from V and 6 bases from J, with 27 bases between. CDR3 length: 18 amino acids. CDR3 bases: TGTGCCAGCAGTGATTCCCAAGAACCAGGGATCCCAAGTCCCGAGCAGTACTTC. Amino acids: CASSDSQEPGIPSPEQYF.

CDR3 bases: TGTGCCATCAGTGAGTCGTTAATTTGGGGGCGTGGAGAACGTGATACGCAGTATTTT. It encodes CAISESLIWGRGERDTQYF. The chain couples TRBV10-3 to TRBJ2-3, with D possibly TRBD1 on 6 matching bases. The CDR3 is made up of 19 amino acids. V gave up 0 bases and J gave up 6 bases, with 25 bases separating them. Germline V lookup: CDR1 ENHRY, CDR2 SYGVKD.

The V gene is TRBV19, the J gene TRBJ2-1; no clear D gene. Germline V gene sequence: CDR1 LNHDA, CDR2 SQIVND (reference sequence). The CDR3 loop spans 12 amino acids. The V end was cut by 1 base, the J end by 6 bases, with 4 bases between. CDR3 in DNA: TGTGCCAGTAGTATAGGTCGCAATGAGCAGTTCTTC. Protein: CASSIGRNEQFF.

This rearrangement joins TRBV27 to TRBJ2-1, with 11 bases aligning to TRBD1. This CDR3 spans 14 amino acids. The V gene's germline CDR1 is MNHEY and CDR2 SMNVEV (reference sequence). The ends lost 6 bases at V and 6 bases at J; junction bases unmatched: 4. Here the CDR3 reads CASRDRGRINEQFF. Here the CDR3 DNA reads TGTGCCAGCAGGGACAGGGGGCGTATCAATGAGCAGTTCTTC.

As concerns this clone: This CDR3 is also generated by other DNA sequences in the sample. The chain is built from TRBV5-1 and TRBJ2-3, with D unresolved. The CDR3 sequence is 12 residues long. Germline assignment: CDR1 SGHRS and CDR2 YFSETQ. The ends were cut back, 0 bases at V and 5 bases at J, with 4 bases in the middle. The CDR3, as DNA: TGCGCCAGCAGCTTGGATCTAGATACGCAGTATTTT. The encoded protein is CASSLDLDTQYF.

The genes are TRBV4-2 and TRBJ2-1, with 8 nucleotides matching TRBD2. J was trimmed by 0 bases and V by 0 bases; bases with no gene match: 4. The CDR3 sequence is 17 residues long. Germline CDR1 reads LGHNA; CDR2 reads YNFKEQ. The chain's CDR3 is CASSQDPGTSSYNEQFF. As DNA, the CDR3 is TGTGCCAGCAGCCAAGATCCGGGGACTAGCTCCTACAATGAGCAGTTCTTC.

V is TRBV11-3 and J is TRBJ1-6; D not certain. Trimming stripped 1 base from V and 8 bases from J, with 18 bases between. Per the germline V gene, CDR1 is SGHNT and CDR2 is YENEEA. The CDR3 has 17 amino acids. The CDR3 loop is CASSLVYQEGSDSPLHF. The DNA for the CDR3 is TGTGCCAGCAGCTTAGTTTATCAGGAGGGATCAGATTCACCCCTCCACTTT.

The chain couples TRBV4-2 to TRBJ1-5; no reliable D call. Per germline, CDR1 LGHNA and CDR2 YNFKEQ. V was cut by 0 bases and J by 0 bases, with 18 bases left in between. The CDR3 is 19 residues long. CDR3 protein: CASSQEVRHNGYSNQPQHF. For the CDR3, the DNA is TGTGCCAGCAGCCAAGAGGTCAGACACAATGGCTATAGCAATCAGCCCCAGCATTTT.

J is TRBJ1-2 and V is TRBV4-3; D ambiguous. With 0 bases removed from V and 6 bases from J, the gap between germline ends came to 8 bases. The germline V gene has CDR1 LGHNA and CDR2 YSLEER. The CDR3 covers 13 residues. The CDR3 nucleotides are TGCGCCAGCAGCCAAGATAATGGAGATGGCTACACCTTC. This encodes CASSQDNGDGYTF.

This rearrangement joins TRBV7-9 to TRBJ2-7; 7 bases are a match to TRBD2. This CDR3 contains 15 residues. Germline assignment: CDR1 SEHNR and CDR2 FQNEAQ (reference sequence). The junction had 7 bases not matched to a gene; V was cut back by 1 base and J by 4 bases. The CDR3 bases are TGTGCCAGCAGCTTAGGGGCGGGAGTACGTTACGAGCAGTACTTC. It codes for CASSLGAGVRYEQYF. The whole variable domain, remainder taken from reference TRBV7-9 and TRBJ2-7, is DTGVSQNPRHKITKRGQNVTFRCDPISEHNRLYWYRQTLGQGPEFLTYFQNEAQLEKSRLLSDRFSAERPKGSFSTLEIQRTEQGDSAMYLCASSLGAGVRYEQYFGPGTRLTVT.

The chain joins TRBV19 to TRBJ2-1; 8 bases are a match to TRBD2. The V segment lost 1 base and the J segment 9 bases; nucleotides outside the gene matches: 8. CDR1 and CDR2 from the germline V gene are LNHDA and SQIVND (reference sequence). The CDR3 extends over 15 amino acids. CDR3 DNA sequence: TGTGCCAGTAGTATAGCGGGAGGGCCGGTCACTGAGCAGTTCTTC. It translates to CASSIAGGPVTEQFF.

This clone appeared a few times. V usage is TRBV19 and J usage is TRBJ2-7; 7 positions match TRBD1. The V gene end was trimmed by 5 bases and the J gene end by 2 bases; junction bases not matched to a gene: 6. The CDR3 runs 14 residues. CDR1 is LNHDA, CDR2 SQIVND, per germline (reference sequence). CDR3 DNA sequence: TGTGCCAGTAGTGGCCCCGGGACAGCCTACGAGCAGTACTTC. It is translated as CASSGPGTAYEQYF.

V gene TRBV10-2 combines with J gene TRBJ2-2; maybe TRBD2 (6 bases). The CDR3 contains 14 residues. V lost 7 bases and J 3 bases, leaving 12 bases between the germline ends. The germline V gene has CDR1 WSHSY and CDR2 SAAADI. In DNA, the CDR3 is TGCGCCAGCACAAAGGACTATCACACCGGGGAGCTGTTTTTT. This gives the protein CASTKDYHTGELFF.